The sequence of this T cell receptor beta chain was determined in a study of cytomegalovirus exposure and HLA in healthy donors. Across the whole study: The roughly 130 validation repertoires, a later analysis reported, used the same platform as the approximately 670 repertoires from the first cohort. The study, taken as a whole, reports: Among TCR beta chains, those listed as cytomegalovirus-associated numbered about 160. Rarity held for most TCR sequences, but there were some public TCRs that occurred in many donors.

The table came from immunoSEQ multiplex PCR; TCRdb's copy has only in-frame clones and leaves some out. The sample lists 65,000 to 75,000 clones, over 95% occurring once. Germline V gene lookup returns CDR1 SGDLS and CDR2 YYNGEE. CDR3 size: 15 residues. V was pared by 0 bases and J by 7 bases, with 14 bases between. For this clone: The target antigen is unknown.

This receptor was taken from a woman under 30 in good health and CMV-seropositive. The source material was PBMCs. This chain connects TRBV9 to TRBJ2-1; tentatively, D is TRBD2 (5 bases). CDR3 loop: CASSVGGGRPNEQFF. CDR3 in DNA: TGTGCCAGCAGCGTAGGAGGCGGGCGCCCTAATGAGCAGTTCTTC.